This T cell receptor beta chain was captured by sequencing in a study of blood T cells in healthy people across ages (dated by TCRdb to the mid-2010s). For the study in its entirety: In model experiments, template switching captured roughly one uniquely barcoded TCR beta cDNA molecule for every two T cells. Age-related changes in TCR beta repertoire diversity were measured in the study by deep sequencing normalized with unique cDNA molecular identifiers. The donors were split into four age groups: young (average about 16 years), middle-aged (39), aged (around 67) and long-lived (approximately 80). To avoid experimental bias, donors of different ages were spread randomly across the sequencing lanes. Two additional independent replicas of 1 million unique cDNA reads from the same blood draw were analyzed for two donors (one aged 18 to 30 and one aged 80 or older).

Receptor libraries were prepared by 5' RACE. Reads for this sample came from an Illumina HiSeq 2500. A second roughly 7 to 12 cycle PCR used a sample-barcoded 5' primer and a J-beta primer mix. A template-switch 5' adaptor carrying 12 random nucleotides introduced a unique molecular identifier onto each TCR beta cDNA molecule. Each sample yielded at least 3 million CDR3-containing paired-end reads. The Mint cDNA synthesis kit, primed by a TRBC-specific oligonucleotide, was used to synthesize first-strand cDNA from all RNA. After uracil-DNA glycosylase treatment, a first 18-cycle PCR used universal primers M1SS and BC2_uni_R on all cDNA. Regarding the original processing steps: Each sample was normalized by randomly selecting 1 million high-quality reads, each carrying a distinct molecular identifier. Reads with shared molecular identifiers were discarded instead of being binned into consensus sequences. MiTCR, set to a Q25 quality threshold and the strictest error-elimination algorithm, was used for CDR3 identification, clonotype clustering and error correction. A nonparametric unseen species model with Euler transformation was used to estimate lower-bound total TCR beta diversity. TCRdb reran the public reads through fastp at Q25 and MiXCR, keeping productive beta chains. Rows are unified per CDR3 protein, each entry keeping the most common DNA and genes. The V and J calls were not made by the authors but by TCRdb's processing. The sample table lists 1.5 million to 2 million distinct CDR3 sequences, about 50% of them with a count of one. The ten largest clones represent 2.1% of the sample.

On the study overall, not on this receptor specifically: The CMV infection status of donors was not known, potentially confounding age-related changes in expanded clonotypes. Since profiling was done on bulk unsorted PBMCs, naive and antigen-experienced compartments could not be conclusively compared. The percentage of naive T cells measured by flow cytometry correlated strongly with observed TCR beta diversity. Compared with the aged group, the long-lived group had more naive CD4+ T cells, fewer expanded clones and increased TCR diversity, a pattern suggesting age selection. Estimates of total diversity based on one million sequenced T cells were considered lower bounds and underestimates. As age increased, observed TCR beta diversity per million T cells dropped in a roughly linear way, and a significant reduction was already evident by age roughly 36.

With regard to this clonotype: Its antigen has not been determined. No much larger clonotype is one base removed from it; base qualities were not supplied.

The germline V and J ends show losses of 2 bases and 8 bases respectively, and no gene match explains 6 bases of the junction. From its cysteine to its phenylalanine, the CDR3 spans 15 amino acids. Only the CDR3 portion is preserved as DNA: 45 bases, with reading frame beginning at the first base. The germline V gene encodes CDR1 MGHRA and CDR2 YSYEKL. Donors were roughly 40 systemically healthy Caucasian individuals from Russia aged roughly 6 to 100 years. Approximately 10 milliliters of peripheral blood were collected from each donor into EDTA-treated Vacutainer tubes. PBMCs were isolated by Ficoll-Paque density-gradient centrifugation, with at least 6.5 million obtained per sample. Trizol reagent was used to extract total RNA from the PBMCs, yielding at least 5.5 micrograms per sample. The percentages of naive CD45RAhigh/CD27high T cells were determined by flow cytometry on a PBMC aliquot from every donor.

The TCR originated in a middle-aged woman in good health. The sequence is built from TRBV4-1 and TRBJ1-2; the central 12 bases match TRBD1. Sequenced material: blood. The encoded CDR3 is CASSQRDRGREGYTF. The DNA sequence reads TGCGCCAGCAGCCAACGGGACAGGGGGCGAGAAGGCTACACCTTC.